The present T cell receptor beta chain was sequenced within a study of technical replicates of blood from a few donors. Profiling relied on immunoSEQ multiplex PCR, and the TCRdb table lists in-frame clones only, not all of them. The data contain under 20,000 clones, 80% to 90% of them singletons. The CDR3 sequence is 14 residues long. The V gene lost 1 base and the J gene lost 4 bases, with 10 bases spanning the gap. Germline assignment: CDR1 SGHTA and CDR2 FQGNSA. The rearrangement links TRBV7-2 to TRBJ2-5, with D tentatively TRBD1 (6 bases). This TCR derives from a human donor in good health. Sequenced sample: PBMCs. CDR3 in DNA: TGTGCCAGCAGCTTAGGTCCAGGGGTAGAGACCCAGTACTTC. Its protein is CASSLGPGVETQYF. Full variable domain (missing parts from reference TRBV7-2 and TRBJ2-5): GAGVSQSPSNKVTEKGKDVELRCDPISGHTALYWYRQSLGQGLEFLIYFQGNSAPDKSGLPSDRFSAERTGGSVSTLTIQRTQQEDSAVYLCASSLGPGVETQYFGPGTRLLVL.